This is a list of T cell receptor beta chains from one sample in a study of cytomegalovirus exposure and HLA in healthy donors. The assay was immunoSEQ multiplex PCR, and TCRdb's table has in-frame clones only and misses some. The table has fewer than 200,000 clones, about 85% seen once; the top ten hold roughly 4.5%. Sequencing was performed on PBMCs. The receptors derive from a woman between 50 and 59 years old in good health and CMV-seropositive. Both conserved end residues are part of each CDR3. Fields, in order: V gene, J gene, D gene, CDR3 protein. A D gene is named only where the DNA matches it firmly.

TRBV7-9	TRBJ2-7	TRBD1	CASSLGQGAYEQYF
TRBV4-2	TRBJ1-5	.	CASSQEYLGQGNSNQPQHF
TRBV11-2	TRBJ2-7	TRBD2	CASSFPTSGRREQYF
TRBV5-1	TRBJ2-2	.	CASSRGTSNTGELFF
TRBV29-1	TRBJ2-1	.	CSACPPGVAGSNEQFF
TRBV13	TRBJ1-2	.	CASRLWANYGYTF
TRBV2	TRBJ1-5	TRBD1	CASSWGQSNQPQHF
TRBV6-1	TRBJ2-7	TRBD2	CASSDGLVVSGLYEQYF
TRBV6-5	TRBJ2-2	TRBD1	CASNRIDRGTGELFF
TRBV5-5	TRBJ1-4	.	CASSPETGLNEKLFF
TRBV5-6	TRBJ1-1	TRBD1	CASSIEQGGGTEAFF
TRBV28	TRBJ1-1	TRBD1	CASRTPSRGHTEAFF
TRBV6-6	TRBJ1-1	.	CASSYSPAGGTEAFF
TRBV28	TRBJ2-7	.	CASSFPDSSNYEQYF
TRBV19	TRBJ2-7	TRBD2	CASSSLGTRSYEQYF
TRBV25-1	TRBJ1-4	.	CATVKILFF
TRBV4-1	TRBJ2-5	TRBD2	CASSQDGSSGVVETQYF
TRBV13	TRBJ1-2	.	CASSSWTEVYGYTF
TRBV5-1	TRBJ1-1	.	CASSLGTSGTEAFF
TRBV5-6	TRBJ1-2	TRBD1	CASSETGYGYTF
TRBV5-6	TRBJ2-3	TRBD1	CASSQRTGADTQYF
TRBV2	TRBJ2-7	.	CASQANLELEYF
TRBV4-2	TRBJ2-7	.	CASSQDPGLPYGQYF
TRBV9	TRBJ2-5	.	CASSVDLLETQYF
TRBV7-8	TRBJ2-7	TRBD2	CASSPSGTSGGAYEQYF
TRBV7-2	TRBJ1-2	TRBD1	CASSLGAGTGEFGYTF
TRBV28	TRBJ2-1	.	CASSLTIRVDEQFF
TRBV18	TRBJ2-3	TRBD1	CASSSGQGADTQYF
TRBV13	TRBJ2-1	.	CASSLRQTGYNEQFF
TRBV6-6	TRBJ2-5	TRBD2	CASMVAGGPGETQYF
TRBV19	TRBJ1-5	.	CASSWARGNQPQHF
TRBV19	TRBJ2-3	TRBD1	CASSPQDRGIALGDTQYF
TRBV5-1	TRBJ1-1	.	CASNFLDTGGFGTEAFF
TRBV28	TRBJ1-1	.	CASSPDTYTEAFF
TRBV20-1	TRBJ1-1	.	CSARRDTEAFF
TRBV5-1	TRBJ2-1	TRBD2	CASSPARTSGRASFFDEQFF
TRBV7-9	TRBJ2-1	.	CASSLEGWYNEQFF